The source of this TCR beta chain is a study of cytomegalovirus exposure and HLA in healthy donors. Study observations and caveats: Presence/absence analyses supposed approximately even sequencing depth among donors. The study recorded over 150 TCR beta chains that were cytomegalovirus-associated. Later genetic work tied a missense DCLRE1C variant to beta-chain V and J trimming.

Researchers ran the PCR with 60 Vbeta and 13 Jbeta primers. Source study methods: A later analysis counted 70 million to 85 million unique TCR beta chains, some 12 million shared. Only in-frame clones appear in the TCRdb table, and some are missing; sequencing was by immunoSEQ multiplex PCR. V, J and clone size are those of that table, while D and trimming were read from the DNA. The table shows 200,000 to 250,000 clones, with 80% to 90% occurring only once. With V trimmed by 6 bases and J by 0 bases, 3 bases remained unmatched. The CDR3 has 14 amino acids. Per germline, CDR1 ENHRY and CDR2 SYGVKD. On this clone itself: Its antigen is currently unknown.

Sequenced material: PBMCs. This TCR was sampled from a girl aged 2 to 9 in good health and CMV-seronegative. The rearrangement uses TRBV10-3 and TRBJ1-1; 8 nucleotides match TRBD1. The CDR3 sequence is CAIRDRVLNTEAFF. The CDR3 region has the DNA TGTGCCATCAGGGACAGGGTGTTGAACACTGAAGCTTTCTTT.